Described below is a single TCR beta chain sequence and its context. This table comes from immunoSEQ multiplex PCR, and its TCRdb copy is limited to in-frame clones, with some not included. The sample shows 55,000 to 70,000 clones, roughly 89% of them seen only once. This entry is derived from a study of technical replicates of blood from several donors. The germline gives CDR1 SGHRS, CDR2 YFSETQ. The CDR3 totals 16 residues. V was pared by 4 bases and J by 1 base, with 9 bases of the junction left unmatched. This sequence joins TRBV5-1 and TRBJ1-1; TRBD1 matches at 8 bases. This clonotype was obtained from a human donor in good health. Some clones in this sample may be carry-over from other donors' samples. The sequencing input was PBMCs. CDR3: CASSGGSGTGNTEAFF. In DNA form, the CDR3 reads TGCGCCAGCAGCGGAGGTTCCGGGACAGGGAACACTGAAGCTTTCTTT.